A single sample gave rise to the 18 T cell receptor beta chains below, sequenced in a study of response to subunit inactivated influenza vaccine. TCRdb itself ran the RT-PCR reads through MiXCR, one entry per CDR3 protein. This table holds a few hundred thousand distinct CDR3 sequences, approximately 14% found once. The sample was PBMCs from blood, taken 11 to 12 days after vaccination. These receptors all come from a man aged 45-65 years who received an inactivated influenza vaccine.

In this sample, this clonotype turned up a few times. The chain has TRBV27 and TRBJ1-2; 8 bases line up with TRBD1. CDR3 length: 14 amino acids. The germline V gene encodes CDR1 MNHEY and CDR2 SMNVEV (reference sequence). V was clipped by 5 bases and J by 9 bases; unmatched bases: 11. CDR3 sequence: CASSPRGQGASYTF. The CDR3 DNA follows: TGTGCCAGCAGTCCGCGGGGGCAGGGGGCAAGCTACACCTTC.

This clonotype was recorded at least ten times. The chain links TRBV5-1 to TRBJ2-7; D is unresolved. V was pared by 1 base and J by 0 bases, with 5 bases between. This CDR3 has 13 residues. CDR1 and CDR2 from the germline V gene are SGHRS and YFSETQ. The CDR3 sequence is CASSLIASYEQYF. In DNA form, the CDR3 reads TGCGCCAGCAGCTTGATTGCCTCCTACGAGCAGTACTTC.

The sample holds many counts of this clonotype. The CDR3 DNA follows: TGTGCCAGCAGCAGAGCGGGATCCCCTCCCTACGAGCAGTACTTC. Translated, it gives CASSRAGSPPYEQYF. The chain uses TRBV3-1 and TRBJ2-7; 7 nucleotides match TRBD2. V trimming: 5 bases; J trimming: 2 bases; junction bases outside the gene matches: 9. From germline, CDR1 is LGHDT and CDR2 YNNKEL (reference sequence). This CDR3 region has 15 residues.

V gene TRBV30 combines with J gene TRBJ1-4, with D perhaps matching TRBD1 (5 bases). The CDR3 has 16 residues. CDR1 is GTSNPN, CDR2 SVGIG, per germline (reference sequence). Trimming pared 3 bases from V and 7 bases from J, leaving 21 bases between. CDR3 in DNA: TGTGCCTGGAGCCCACCCGGTCCAGTGGGGGGTGAAAAACTGTTTTTT. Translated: CAWSPPGPVGGEKLFF.

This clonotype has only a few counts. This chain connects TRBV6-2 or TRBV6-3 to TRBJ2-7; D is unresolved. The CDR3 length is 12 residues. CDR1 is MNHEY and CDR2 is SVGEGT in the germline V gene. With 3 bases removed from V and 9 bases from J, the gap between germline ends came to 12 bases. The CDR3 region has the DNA TGTGCCAGCAGTTATCAGAGAACGGCGCAGTACTTC. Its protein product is CASSYQRTAQYF.

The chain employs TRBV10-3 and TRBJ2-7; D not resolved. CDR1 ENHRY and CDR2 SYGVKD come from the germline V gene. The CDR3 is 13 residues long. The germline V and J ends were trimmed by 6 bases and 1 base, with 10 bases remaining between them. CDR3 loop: CAIRTGGSYEQYF. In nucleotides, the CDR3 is TGTGCCATCAGGACTGGCGGTTCCTACGAGCAGTACTTC.

The CDR3 sequence is CASSQDPRKKETQYF. Written as DNA, the CDR3 is TGCGCCAGCAGCCAAGATCCCAGGAAGAAAGAGACCCAGTACTTC. The V gene is TRBV4-1, the J gene TRBJ2-5; D gene uncertain. Per germline, CDR1 MGHRA and CDR2 YSYEKL. The V end was cut by 0 bases, the J end by 3 bases, with 11 bases between. This CDR3 is built from 15 residues.

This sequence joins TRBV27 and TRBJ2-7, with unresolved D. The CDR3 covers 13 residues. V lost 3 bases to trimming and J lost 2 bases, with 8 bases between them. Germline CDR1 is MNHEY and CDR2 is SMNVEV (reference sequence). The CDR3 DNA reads TGTGCCAGCAGTTTCACGACAACCTACGAGCAGTACTTC. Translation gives CASSFTTTYEQYF.

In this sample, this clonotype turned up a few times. The CDR3 sequence: CSANQGVRDEQYF. DNA for the CDR3: TGCAGTGCTAACCAGGGGGTCAGGGACGAGCAGTACTTC. The chain carries TRBV20-1 and TRBJ2-7; TRBD1 matches 7 bases. V was pared by 4 bases and J by 5 bases, with 8 bases of the junction left unmatched. The CDR3 extends over 13 amino acids. Germline CDR1 and CDR2: DFQATT and SNEGSKA (reference sequence).

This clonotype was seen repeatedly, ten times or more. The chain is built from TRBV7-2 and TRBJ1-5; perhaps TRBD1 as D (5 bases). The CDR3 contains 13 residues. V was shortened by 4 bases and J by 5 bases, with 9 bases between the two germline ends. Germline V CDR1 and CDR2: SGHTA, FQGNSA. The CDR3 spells CASSSGADQPQHF. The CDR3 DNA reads TGTGCCAGCAGCTCCGGGGCTGATCAGCCCCAGCATTTT.

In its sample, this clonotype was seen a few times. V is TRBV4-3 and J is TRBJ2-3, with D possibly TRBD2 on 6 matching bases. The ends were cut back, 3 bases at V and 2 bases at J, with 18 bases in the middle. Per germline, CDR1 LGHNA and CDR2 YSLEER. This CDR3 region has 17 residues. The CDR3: CASSHPGEGGPTDTQYF. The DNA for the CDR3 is TGCGCCAGCAGCCACCCCGGTGAGGGAGGTCCCACAGATACGCAGTATTTT.

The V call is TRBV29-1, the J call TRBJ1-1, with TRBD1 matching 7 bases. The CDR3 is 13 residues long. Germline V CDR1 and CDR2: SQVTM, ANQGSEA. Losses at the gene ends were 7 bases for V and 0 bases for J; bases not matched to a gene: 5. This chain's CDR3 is CSAGQDLNTEAFF. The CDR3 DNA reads TGCAGCGCCGGACAGGACCTGAACACTGAAGCTTTCTTT.

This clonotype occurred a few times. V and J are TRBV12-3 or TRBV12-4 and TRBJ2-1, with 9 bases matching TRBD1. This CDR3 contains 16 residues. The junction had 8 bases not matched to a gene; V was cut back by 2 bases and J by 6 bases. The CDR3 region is CASSLPGQGGTNEQFF. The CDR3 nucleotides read TGTGCCAGCAGTTTACCGGGACAGGGAGGCACCAATGAGCAGTTCTTC.

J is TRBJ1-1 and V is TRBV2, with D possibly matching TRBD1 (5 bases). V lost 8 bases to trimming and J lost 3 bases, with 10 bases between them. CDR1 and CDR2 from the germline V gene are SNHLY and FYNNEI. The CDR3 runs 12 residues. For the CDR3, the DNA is TGTGCCAGCTGCAGGGAGGACACTGAAGCTTTCTTT. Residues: CASCREDTEAFF.

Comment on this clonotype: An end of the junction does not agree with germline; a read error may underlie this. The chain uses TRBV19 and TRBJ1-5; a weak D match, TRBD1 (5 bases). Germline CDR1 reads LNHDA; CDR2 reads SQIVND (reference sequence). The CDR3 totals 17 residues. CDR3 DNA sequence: TGTGCCAGTAGTGCCGCGAGGGGAAGCTTCAGCAATCAGCCCCATCATTTT. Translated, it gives CASSAARGSFSNQPHHF.

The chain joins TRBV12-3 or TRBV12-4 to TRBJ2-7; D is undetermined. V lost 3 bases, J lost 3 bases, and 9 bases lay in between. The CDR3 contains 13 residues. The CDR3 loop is CASSFRALYEQYF. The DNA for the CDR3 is TGTGCCAGCAGTTTCCGGGCCCTCTACGAGCAGTACTTC.

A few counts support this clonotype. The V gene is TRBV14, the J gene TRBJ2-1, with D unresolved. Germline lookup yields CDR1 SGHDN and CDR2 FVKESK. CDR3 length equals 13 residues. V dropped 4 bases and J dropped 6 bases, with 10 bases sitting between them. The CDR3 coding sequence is TGTGCCAGCAGCCTTCAATTAACCAATGAGCAGTTCTTC. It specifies CASSLQLTNEQFF.

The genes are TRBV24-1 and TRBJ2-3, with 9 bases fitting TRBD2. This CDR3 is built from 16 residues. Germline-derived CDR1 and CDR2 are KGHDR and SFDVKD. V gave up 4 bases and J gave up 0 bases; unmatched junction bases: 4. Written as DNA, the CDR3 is TGTGCCACCAGTGACCGGACTAGCGATAGCACAGATACGCAGTATTTT. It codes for CATSDRTSDSTDTQYF.